These T cell receptor beta chains were read from a single sample in a study of blood T cell repertoires in COVID-19. Repertoires were generated with immunoSEQ multiplex PCR, while TCRdb's copy carries only in-frame clones and drops some. This sample has about 220,000 clones, with 82% found just once. The sequencing input was PBMCs or T cells enriched from blood (not recorded which). The origin of the receptors is a woman aged 60-75 years who had recovered from COVID-19. Each CDR3 is given with its conserved first and last residue. The D gene is left open where the match is weak. Where a row states a size, it is once, few, many or the class of an expanded clone; other rows omit it.

d_gene,j_gene,abundance,v_gene,CDR3aa,CDR3nt
NA,TRBJ2-1,NA,TRBV10-3,CAISEKGGDEQFF,TGTGCCATCAGTGAGAAAGGGGGTGATGAGCAGTTCTTC
NA,TRBJ2-4,few,TRBV2,CASSELRENIQYF,TGTGCCAGCAGTGAATTGCGGGAAAACATTCAGTACTTC
NA,TRBJ1-5,NA,TRBV28,CASSVENQPQHF,TGTGCCAGCAGTGTGGAGAATCAGCCCCAGCATTTT
NA,TRBJ2-7,few,TRBV29-1,CSVAGRGEQYF,TGCAGCGTTGCAGGACGGGGCGAGCAGTACTTC
TRBD1,TRBJ2-7,NA,TRBV5-1,CASSWTGQGDEQYF,TGCGCCAGCAGCTGGACCGGACAGGGGGACGAGCAGTACTTC
TRBD2,TRBJ2-1,NA,TRBV19,CASSISSGQNNEQFF,TGTGCCAGTAGTATCTCTAGCGGACAAAACAATGAGCAGTTCTTC
NA,TRBJ1-1,NA,TRBV5-1,CASSLRWAGQNTEAFF,TGCGCCAGCAGCTTGAGGTGGGCAGGGCAGAACACTGAAGCTTTCTTT
NA,TRBJ2-5,NA,TRBV30,CAWNTDSNPQETQYF,TGTGCCTGGAACACAGACAGCAACCCCCAAGAGACCCAGTACTTC
NA,TRBJ2-7,NA,TRBV20-1,CSARREYEQYF,TGCAGTGCTAGAAGGGAGTACGAGCAGTACTTC
TRBD2,TRBJ2-7,NA,TRBV27,CASSFGTSGTHEQYF,TGTGCCAGCAGTTTCGGGACTAGCGGGACCCACGAGCAGTACTTC
TRBD1,TRBJ2-1,NA,TRBV7-3,CASSPPGQGVTEQFF,TGTGCCAGCAGCCCACCAGGACAGGGGGTTACTGAGCAGTTCTTC
TRBD2,TRBJ2-5,NA,TRBV2,CASSGLAGGKETQYF,TGTGCCAGCAGTGGACTAGCGGGGGGTAAAGAGACCCAGTACTTC
TRBD2,TRBJ2-5,once,TRBV18,CASSSRTREETQYF,TGTGCCAGCTCATCCCGGACTAGGGAAGAGACCCAGTACTTC
NA,TRBJ2-5,NA,TRBV5-8,CASSFPGNQETQYF,TGTGCCAGCAGCTTTCCGGGAAACCAAGAGACCCAGTACTTC
TRBD1,TRBJ2-1,NA,TRBV27,CASSAGTGGNEQFF,TGTGCCAGCAGCGCCGGGACAGGGGGCAATGAGCAGTTCTTC
TRBD1,TRBJ2-7,NA,TRBV11-2,CATQGVPNEVYEQYF,TGTGCCACCCAGGGGGTACCAAACGAGGTTTACGAGCAGTACTTC
TRBD2,TRBJ2-7,few,TRBV2,CASSEGGRYSYEQYF,TGTGCCAGCAGTGAAGGCGGGAGGTACTCCTACGAGCAGTACTTC
TRBD1,TRBJ2-2,NA,TRBV11-2,CASSYRGSNTGELFF,TGTGCCAGCAGCTACAGGGGATCGAACACCGGGGAGCTGTTTTTT
NA,TRBJ1-2,NA,TRBV6-5,CASSSTGPYGYTF,TGTGCCAGCAGCTCAACAGGGCCATATGGCTACACCTTC
TRBD2,TRBJ2-7,NA,TRBV11-2,CASSLGLAYEQYF,TGTGCCAGCAGCCTGGGACTAGCTTACGAGCAGTACTTC
NA,TRBJ1-1,NA,TRBV19,CASSKRDLIIPEAFF,TGTGCCAGTAGTAAAAGGGACTTAATAATTCCTGAAGCTTTCTTT
NA,TRBJ1-1,NA,TRBV5-3,CARMTRGTEAFF,TGTGCCAGAATGACGAGGGGGACTGAAGCTTTCTTT
TRBD1,TRBJ1-6,NA,TRBV10-3,CAISESRTGGRTYNSPLHF,TGTGCCATCAGTGAGTCTAGGACAGGGGGAAGGACCTATAATTCACCCCTCCACTTT
NA,TRBJ1-1,NA,TRBV7-2,CASSFGQGFAEAFF,TGTGCCAGCAGCTTCGGGCAGGGGTTCGCTGAAGCTTTCTTT
NA,TRBJ1-5,NA,TRBV18,CASSPLYQVQPQHF,TGTGCCAGCTCACCCTTGTACCAGGTCCAGCCCCAGCATTTT
NA,TRBJ2-3,NA,TRBV5-4,CASTFSAGIGTDTQYF,TGTGCCAGCACCTTTTCGGCGGGCATTGGGACAGATACGCAGTATTTT
NA,TRBJ2-7,once,TRBV4-1,CASSQDPATQAYEQYF,TGCGCCAGCAGCCAAGATCCCGCCACTCAAGCCTACGAGCAGTACTTC
NA,TRBJ2-7,NA,TRBV3-1/TRBV3-2,CASSQRQGAYEQYF,TGTGCCAGCAGCCAACGGCAGGGCGCCTACGAGCAGTACTTC
TRBD1,TRBJ1-4,NA,TRBV6-5,CASSPGQGNEKLFF,TGTGCCAGCAGCCCGGGACAGGGGAATGAAAAACTGTTTTTT
TRBD1,TRBJ1-2,once,TRBV5-1,CASSWGTGGNYGYTF,TGCGCCAGCAGCTGGGGGACAGGAGGTAACTATGGCTACACCTTC
TRBD1,TRBJ1-1,NA,TRBV19,CASSRDRENTEAFF,TGTGCCAGTAGCCGGGACAGGGAGAACACTGAAGCTTTCTTT
NA,TRBJ1-2,NA,TRBV7-9,CASSLGEGLGYTF,TGTGCCAGCAGCTTAGGCGAGGGTTTGGGCTACACCTTC
NA,TRBJ1-2,few,TRBV28,CASMAGDYGYTF,TGTGCCAGCATGGCAGGGGACTATGGCTACACCTTC
NA,TRBJ1-1,NA,TRBV5-5,CASSLHTNTEAFF,TGTGCCAGCAGCTTGCACACGAACACTGAAGCTTTCTTT
NA,TRBJ1-2,few,TRBV5-6,CASSFEGVEGYTF,TGTGCCAGCAGCTTTGAAGGGGTCGAAGGCTACACCTTC
TRBD2,TRBJ2-7,once,TRBV4-1,CASSQVLAGGGEQYF,TGCGCCAGCAGCCAGGTCCTAGCGGGAGGTGGGGAGCAGTACTTC
TRBD1,TRBJ2-2,NA,TRBV27,CASSLRGRDTGELFF,TGTGCCAGCAGTCTAAGGGGGCGGGACACCGGGGAGCTGTTTTTT
NA,TRBJ1-3,NA,TRBV28,CASSLHTGSSGNTIYF,TGTGCCAGCAGTTTACATACAGGGAGCTCTGGAAACACCATATATTTT